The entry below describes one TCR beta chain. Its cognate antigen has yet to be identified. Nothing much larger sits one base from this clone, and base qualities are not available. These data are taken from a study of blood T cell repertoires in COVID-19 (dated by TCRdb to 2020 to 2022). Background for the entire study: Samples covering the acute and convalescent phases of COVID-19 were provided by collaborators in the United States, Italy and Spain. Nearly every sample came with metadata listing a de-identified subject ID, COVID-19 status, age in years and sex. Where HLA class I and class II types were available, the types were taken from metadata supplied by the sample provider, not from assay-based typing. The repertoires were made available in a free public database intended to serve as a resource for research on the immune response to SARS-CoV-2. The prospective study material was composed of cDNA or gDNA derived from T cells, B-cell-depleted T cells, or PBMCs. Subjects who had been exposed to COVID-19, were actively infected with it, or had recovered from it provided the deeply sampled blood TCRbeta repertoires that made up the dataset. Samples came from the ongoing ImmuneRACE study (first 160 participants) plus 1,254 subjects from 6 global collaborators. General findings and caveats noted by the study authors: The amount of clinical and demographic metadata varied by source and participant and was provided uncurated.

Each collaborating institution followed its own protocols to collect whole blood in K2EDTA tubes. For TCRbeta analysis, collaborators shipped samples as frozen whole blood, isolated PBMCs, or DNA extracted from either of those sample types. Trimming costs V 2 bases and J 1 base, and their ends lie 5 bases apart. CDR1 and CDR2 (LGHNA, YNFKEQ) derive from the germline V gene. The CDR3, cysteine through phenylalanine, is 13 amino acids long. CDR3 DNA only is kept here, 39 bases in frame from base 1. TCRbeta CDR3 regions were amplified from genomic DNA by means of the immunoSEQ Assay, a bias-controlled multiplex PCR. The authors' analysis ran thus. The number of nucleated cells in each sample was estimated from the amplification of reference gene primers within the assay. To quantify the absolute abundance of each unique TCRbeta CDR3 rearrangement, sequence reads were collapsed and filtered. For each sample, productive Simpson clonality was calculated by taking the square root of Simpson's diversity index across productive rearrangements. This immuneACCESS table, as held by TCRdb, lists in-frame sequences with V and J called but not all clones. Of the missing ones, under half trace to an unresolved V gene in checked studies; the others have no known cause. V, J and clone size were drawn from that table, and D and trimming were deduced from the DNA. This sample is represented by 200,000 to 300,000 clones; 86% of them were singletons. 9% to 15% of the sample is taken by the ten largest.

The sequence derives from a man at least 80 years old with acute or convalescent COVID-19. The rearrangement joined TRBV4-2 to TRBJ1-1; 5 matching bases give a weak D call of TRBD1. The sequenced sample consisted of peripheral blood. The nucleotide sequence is TGTGCCAGCAGCCAAACAGGGAACACTGAAGCTTTCTTT. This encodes CASSQTGNTEAFF.